This T cell receptor (beta chain) was sequenced in a study of T cell responses to AZD1222 COVID-19 vaccine. The germline CDR1 and CDR2 sequences are SGDLS and YYNGEE. This CDR3 contains 13 residues. Trimming cost V 9 bases and J 5 bases; bases outside gene matches: 4. Using immunoSEQ multiplex PCR, the repertoire was profiled, and TCRdb retains in-frame clones only, with some absent. The data hold 60,000 to 80,000 clones, with approximately 85% observed a single time. A word on this clone: Antigen specificity is unknown.

General study results and limits: Baseline seropositives among AZD1222 recipients totaled only 5 to 7. Researchers took repertoire samples only after the peak T cell response had come.

The origin of this receptor is an adult in good health. The sample here was peripheral blood, taken on day 0 of AZD1222 vaccination. The chain is built from TRBV9 and TRBJ1-6, with 8 bases identical to TRBD1. Written as DNA, the CDR3 is TGTGCCACGAACAGGGGGGATAATTCACCCCTCCACTTT. Translated, it gives CATNRGDNSPLHF.